This record concerns one T cell receptor beta chain sequence. Its antigen has not been determined. One junction end does not reproduce the germline sequence, and a read error may be involved. This specimen comes from a study of post-analysis software for immune sequencing data (dated by TCRdb to the mid-2010s). Concerning the study at large: Recorded disease courses included relapsing-remitting, secondary progressive and progressive-relapsing multiple sclerosis, with some patients lacking subtype annotation. The patient repertoires were compared against roughly 12 previously published healthy control repertoires obtained from donors aged roughly 6 to 26 years. A subset of samples was prepared in parallel using single-end sample barcoding, then pooled and co-amplified after Illumina adapter ligation. What the authors observed across the whole study: When samples were clustered directly using the F measure, samples prepared in the same batch co-clustered strongly, which prompted a batch-effect correction. The multiple sclerosis patient group was slightly younger than the control group. Normalized Chao1 diversity was significantly lower in multiple sclerosis patients than controls, suggesting substantial peripheral T-cell clonal expansion.

TCR beta repertoires were profiled from peripheral blood of 10 to 15 young patients with multiple sclerosis to demonstrate the VDJtools post-analysis software. Multiple sclerosis patients were children and adolescents aged about 6 to 16 years. The library relied on PCR. The reads were generated on an Illumina HiSeq 2500. To reduce PCR and sequencing biases, unique molecular identifiers were incorporated into the TCR beta cDNA libraries. Roughly 500,000 cDNA molecules were obtained per 1 to 10 million input T cells, so each molecule approximated one T cell. Patient libraries were prepared and sequenced with the same protocol used for the earlier healthy control dataset. Within a given batch, samples were prepared together, multiplexed and sequenced on the same HiSeq lane. In the authors' own workflow: MIGEC was used to process the raw barcoded reads, and molecular identifier groups with only a single read were discarded before consensus assembly and CDR3 extraction. VDJtools was used for post-analysis of the clonotype tables, with diversity normalized by down-sampling every dataset to the smallest sample size. In repertoire overlap clustering, CDR3 amino acid sequences, but not nucleotide sequences, were matched to correct batch-related cross-sample contamination. TCRdb trimmed public reads at Q25 via fastp, called clones via MiXCR and kept in-frame beta chains. Each CDR3 protein gets just one entry, which takes the most common genes and DNA from the rows behind it. TCRdb assigned the V and J calls; the authors' analysis was not used. The table for this sample lists fewer than 700,000 distinct CDR3 sequences; around 47% of them were counted only once. Over 1.5% of the sample is held by the ten biggest clonotypes.

The sequenced sample consisted of blood. This TCR derives from a girl aged 10 to 17 with multiple sclerosis.

The CDR3 sequence is CASSSRSYNEQFF. The nucleotides are TGTGCCAGCAGTTCCAGGTCTTACAATGAGCAGTTCTTC. The V gene is TRBV5-1 and the J gene is TRBJ2-1; the D gene lacks a confident call. The CDR3, from cysteine to phenylalanine, totals 13 residues. Only the CDR3 region is kept as DNA, spanning 39 bases read in frame from base 1. The CDR1 and CDR2 encoded by the germline V gene are SGHRS and YFSETQ. The full variable domain, with segments outside the CDR3 supplied by the reference TRBV5-1 and TRBJ2-1 proteins, appears as KAGVTQTPRYLIKTRGQQVTLSCSPISGHRSVSWYQQTPGQGLQFLFEYFSETQRNKGNFPGRFSGRQFSNSRSEMNVSTLELGDSALYLCASSSRSYNEQFFGPGTRLTVL.